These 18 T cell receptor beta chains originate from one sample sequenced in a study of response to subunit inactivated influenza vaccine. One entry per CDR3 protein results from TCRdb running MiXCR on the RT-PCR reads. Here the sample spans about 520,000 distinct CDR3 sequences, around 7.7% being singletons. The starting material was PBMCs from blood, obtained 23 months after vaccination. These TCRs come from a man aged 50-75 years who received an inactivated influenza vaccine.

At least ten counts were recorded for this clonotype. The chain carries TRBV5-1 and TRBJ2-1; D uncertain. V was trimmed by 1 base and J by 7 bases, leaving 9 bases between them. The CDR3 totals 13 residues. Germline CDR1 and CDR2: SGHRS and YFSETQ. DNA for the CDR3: TGCGCCAGCAGCTTGATCAGTCAAAATGAGCAGTTCTTC. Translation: CASSLISQNEQFF.

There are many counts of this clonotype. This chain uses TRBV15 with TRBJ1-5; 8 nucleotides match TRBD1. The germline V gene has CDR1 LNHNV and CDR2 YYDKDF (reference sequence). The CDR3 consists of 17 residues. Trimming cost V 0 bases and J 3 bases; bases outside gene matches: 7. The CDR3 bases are TGTGCCACCAGCAGAGATTTGAGGGGACAGGACAATCAGCCCCAGCATTTT. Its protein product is CATSRDLRGQDNQPQHF.

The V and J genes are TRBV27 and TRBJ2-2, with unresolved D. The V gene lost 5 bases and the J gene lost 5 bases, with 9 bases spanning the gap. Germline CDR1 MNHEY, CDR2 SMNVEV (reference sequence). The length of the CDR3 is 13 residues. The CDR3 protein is CASSNRRTGELFF. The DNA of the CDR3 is TGTGCCAGCAGTAACCGACGTACCGGGGAGCTGTTTTTT.

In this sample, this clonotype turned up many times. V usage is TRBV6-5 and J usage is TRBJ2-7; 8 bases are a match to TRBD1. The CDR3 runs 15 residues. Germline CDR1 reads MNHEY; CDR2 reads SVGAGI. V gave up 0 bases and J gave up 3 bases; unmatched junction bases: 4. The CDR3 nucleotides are TGTGCCAGCAGTTACTCCGCTGGACAGGGCTACGAGCAGTACTTC. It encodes CASSYSAGQGYEQYF.

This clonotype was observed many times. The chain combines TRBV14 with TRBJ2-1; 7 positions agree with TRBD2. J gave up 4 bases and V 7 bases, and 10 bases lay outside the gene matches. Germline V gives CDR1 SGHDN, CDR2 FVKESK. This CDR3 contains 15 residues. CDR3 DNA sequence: TGTGCCAGCACCGGGAGGCGGGGAGGTTACAATGAGCAGTTCTTC. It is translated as CASTGRRGGYNEQFF. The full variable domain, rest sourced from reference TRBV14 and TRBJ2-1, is EAGVTQFPSHSVIEKGQTVTLRCDPISGHDNLYWYRRVMGKEIKFLLHFVKESKQDESGMPNNRFLAERTGGTYSTLKVQPAELEDSGVYFCASTGRRGGYNEQFFGPGTRLTVL.

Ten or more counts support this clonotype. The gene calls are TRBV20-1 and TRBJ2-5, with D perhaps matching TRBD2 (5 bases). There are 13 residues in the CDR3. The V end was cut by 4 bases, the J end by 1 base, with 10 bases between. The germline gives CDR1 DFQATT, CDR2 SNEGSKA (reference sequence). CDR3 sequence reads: CSATGLAQETQYF. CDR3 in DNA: TGCAGTGCTACCGGACTCGCCCAAGAGACCCAGTACTTC.

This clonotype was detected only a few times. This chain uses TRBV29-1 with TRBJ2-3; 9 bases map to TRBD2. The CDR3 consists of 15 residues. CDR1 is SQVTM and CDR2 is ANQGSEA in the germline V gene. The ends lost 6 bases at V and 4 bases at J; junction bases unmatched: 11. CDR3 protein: CSVLRLAGSADTQYF. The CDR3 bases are TGCAGCGTCCTGCGGCTAGCGGGATCGGCAGATACGCAGTATTTT.

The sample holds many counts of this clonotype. The CDR3 region is CASSPRPTTGDGNTIYF. For the CDR3, the DNA is TGCGCCAGCAGCCCTCGCCCAACGACAGGGGACGGAAACACCATATATTTT. The gene calls are TRBV5-1 and TRBJ1-3; 8 bases fit TRBD1. CDR3 length equals 17 residues. With V trimmed by 4 bases and J by 4 bases, 13 bases remained unmatched. Germline CDR1 is SGHRS and CDR2 is YFSETQ.

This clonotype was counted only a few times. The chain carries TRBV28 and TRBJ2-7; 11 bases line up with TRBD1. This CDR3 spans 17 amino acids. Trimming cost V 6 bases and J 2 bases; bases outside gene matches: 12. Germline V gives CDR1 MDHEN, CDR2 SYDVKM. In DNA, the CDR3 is TGTGCCAGCAGGGGTCCCGGGACAGGGGGATCCGCCTACGAGCAGTACTTC. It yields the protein CASRGPGTGGSAYEQYF.

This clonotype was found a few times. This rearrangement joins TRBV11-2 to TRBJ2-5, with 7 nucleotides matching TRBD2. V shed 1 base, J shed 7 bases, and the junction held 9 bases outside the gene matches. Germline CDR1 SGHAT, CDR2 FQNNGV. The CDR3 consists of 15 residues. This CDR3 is CASSLAAGVYGTQYF. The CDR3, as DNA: TGTGCCAGCAGCTTAGCTGCGGGAGTGTACGGGACCCAGTACTTC.

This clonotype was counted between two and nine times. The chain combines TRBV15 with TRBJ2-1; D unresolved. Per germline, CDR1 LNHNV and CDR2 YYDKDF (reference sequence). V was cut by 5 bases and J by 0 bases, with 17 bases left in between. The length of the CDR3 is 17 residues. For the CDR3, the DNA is TGTGCCACCAGCGGTGGTTTTCGGGCAAGCTCCTACAATGAGCAGTTCTTC. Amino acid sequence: CATSGGFRASSYNEQFF.

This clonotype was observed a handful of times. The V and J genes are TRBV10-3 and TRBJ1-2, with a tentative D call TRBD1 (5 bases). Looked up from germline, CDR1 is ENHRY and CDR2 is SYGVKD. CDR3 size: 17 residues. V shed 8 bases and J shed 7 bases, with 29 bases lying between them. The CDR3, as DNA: TGTGCCATCCCGAACTCCCCAACGGCAGGGTCCTATGGTGGCTACACCTTC. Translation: CAIPNSPTAGSYGGYTF.

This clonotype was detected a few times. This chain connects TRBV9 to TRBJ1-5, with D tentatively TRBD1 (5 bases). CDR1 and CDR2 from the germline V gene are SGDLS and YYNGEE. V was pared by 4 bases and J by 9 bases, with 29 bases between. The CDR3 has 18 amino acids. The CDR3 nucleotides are TGTGCCAGCAGCCCCAGCGAGGATCGGGGCCCCGGTCCTCGGCCCCAGCATTTT. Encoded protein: CASSPSEDRGPGPRPQHF.

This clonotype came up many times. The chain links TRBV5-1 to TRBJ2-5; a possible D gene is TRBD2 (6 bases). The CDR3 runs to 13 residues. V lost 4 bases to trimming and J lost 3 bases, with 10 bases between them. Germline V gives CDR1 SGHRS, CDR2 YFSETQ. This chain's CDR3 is CASSGGTEETQYF. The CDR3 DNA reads TGCGCCAGCAGCGGAGGGACGGAAGAGACCCAGTACTTC.

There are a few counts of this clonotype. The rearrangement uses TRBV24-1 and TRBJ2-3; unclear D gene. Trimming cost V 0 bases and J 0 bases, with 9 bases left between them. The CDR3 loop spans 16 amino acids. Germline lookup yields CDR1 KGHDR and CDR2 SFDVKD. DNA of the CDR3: TGTGCCACCAGTGATTTGCAGAGTACTAGCACAGATACGCAGTATTTT. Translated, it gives CATSDLQSTSTDTQYF.

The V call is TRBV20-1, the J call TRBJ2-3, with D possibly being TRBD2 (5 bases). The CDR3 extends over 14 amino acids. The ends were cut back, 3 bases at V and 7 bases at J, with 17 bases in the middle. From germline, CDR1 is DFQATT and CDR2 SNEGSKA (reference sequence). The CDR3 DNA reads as TGCAGTGCTAGGCGGGCGGAGCACCCCTATACGCAGTATTTT. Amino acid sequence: CSARRAEHPYTQYF.

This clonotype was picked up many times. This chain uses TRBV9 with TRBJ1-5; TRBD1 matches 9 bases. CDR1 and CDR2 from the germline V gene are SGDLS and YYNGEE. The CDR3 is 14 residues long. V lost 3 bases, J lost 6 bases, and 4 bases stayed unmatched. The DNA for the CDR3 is TGTGCCAGCAGCGCGACAGGGGGGCCTCAGCCCCAGCATTTT. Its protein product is CASSATGGPQPQHF.

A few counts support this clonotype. CDR3 protein: CASSSPSQGERETQYF. CDR3 DNA: TGTGCCAGCAGCTCCCCGTCCCAGGGTGAGCGAGAGACCCAGTACTTC. The chain recombines TRBV7-9 with TRBJ2-5; D may be TRBD1 (5 bases). Deletions cut 4 bases from V and 4 bases from J, with 19 bases between. Germline V CDR1 and CDR2: SEHNR, FQNEAQ (reference sequence). This CDR3 is built from 16 residues.